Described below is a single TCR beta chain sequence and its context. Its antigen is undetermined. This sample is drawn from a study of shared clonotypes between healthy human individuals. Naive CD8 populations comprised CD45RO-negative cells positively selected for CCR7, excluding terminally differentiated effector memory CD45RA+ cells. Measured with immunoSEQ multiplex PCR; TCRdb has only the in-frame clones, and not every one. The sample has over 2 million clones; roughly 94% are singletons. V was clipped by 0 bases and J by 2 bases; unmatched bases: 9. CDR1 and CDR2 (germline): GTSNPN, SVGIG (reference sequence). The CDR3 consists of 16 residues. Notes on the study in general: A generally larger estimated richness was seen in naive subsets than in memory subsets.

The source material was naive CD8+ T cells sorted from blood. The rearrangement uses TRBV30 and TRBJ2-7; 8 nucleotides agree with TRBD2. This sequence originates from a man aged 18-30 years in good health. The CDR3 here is CAWSVLKSGSAYEQYF. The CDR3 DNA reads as TGTGCCTGGAGTGTACTAAAAAGCGGGAGTGCCTACGAGCAGTACTTC.